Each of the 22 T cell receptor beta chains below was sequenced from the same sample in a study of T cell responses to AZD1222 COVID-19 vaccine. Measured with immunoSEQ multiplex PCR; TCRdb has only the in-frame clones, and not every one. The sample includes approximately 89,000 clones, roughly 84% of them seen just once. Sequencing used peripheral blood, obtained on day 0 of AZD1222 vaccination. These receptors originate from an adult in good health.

CDR3 loop: CASSLTGQNTEAFF. The CDR3, as DNA: TGTGCCAGCAGTCTAACAGGGCAGAACACTGAAGCTTTCTTT. This chain connects TRBV6-5 to TRBJ1-1; D might be TRBD1 (6 bases). Per germline, CDR1 MNHEY and CDR2 SVGAGI. V was trimmed by 5 bases and J by 1 base, leaving 11 bases between them. CDR3 size: 14 residues.

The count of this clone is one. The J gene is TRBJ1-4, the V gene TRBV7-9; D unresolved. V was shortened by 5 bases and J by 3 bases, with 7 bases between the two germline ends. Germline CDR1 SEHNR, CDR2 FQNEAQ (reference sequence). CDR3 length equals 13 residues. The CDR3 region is CASSPWANEKLFF. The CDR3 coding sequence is TGTGCCAGCAGCCCATGGGCTAATGAAAAACTGTTTTTT.

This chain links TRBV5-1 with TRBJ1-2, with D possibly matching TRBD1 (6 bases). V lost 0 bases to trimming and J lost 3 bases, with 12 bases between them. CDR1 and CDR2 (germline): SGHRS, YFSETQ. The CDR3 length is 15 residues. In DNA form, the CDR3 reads TGCGCCAGCAGCTTGGAAGGACAGACTCACTATGGCTACACCTTC. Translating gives CASSLEGQTHYGYTF.

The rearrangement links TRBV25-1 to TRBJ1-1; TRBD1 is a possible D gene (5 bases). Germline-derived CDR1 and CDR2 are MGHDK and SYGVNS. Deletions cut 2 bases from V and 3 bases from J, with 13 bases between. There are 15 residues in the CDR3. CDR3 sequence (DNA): TGTGCCAGCAGTGAACAAGGGGCGATAGACACTGAAGCTTTCTTT. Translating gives CASSEQGAIDTEAFF. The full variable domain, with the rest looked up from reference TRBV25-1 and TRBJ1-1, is EADIYQTPRYLVIGTGKKITLECSQTMGHDKMYWYQQDPGMELHLIHYSYGVNSTEKGDLSSESTVSRIRTEHFPLTLESARPSHTSQYLCASSEQGAIDTEAFFGQGTRLTVV.

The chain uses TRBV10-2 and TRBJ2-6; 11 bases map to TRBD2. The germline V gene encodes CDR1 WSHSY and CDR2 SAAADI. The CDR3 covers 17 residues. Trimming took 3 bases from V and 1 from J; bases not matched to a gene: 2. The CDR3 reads CASSDVAGGSGANVLTF. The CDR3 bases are TGCGCCAGCAGTGACGTAGCGGGGGGGTCTGGGGCCAACGTCCTGACTTTC.

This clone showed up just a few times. The CDR3 loop reads CASSFGGSDEKLFF. The CDR3 DNA follows: TGTGCCAGCAGTTTTGGGGGGTCGGATGAAAAACTGTTTTTT. This rearrangement joins TRBV27 to TRBJ1-4; D may be TRBD1 (5 bases). The CDR3 consists of 14 residues. CDR1 and CDR2 from the germline V gene are MNHEY and SMNVEV (reference sequence). Trimming took 3 bases from V and 6 from J, leaving 11 bases between them.

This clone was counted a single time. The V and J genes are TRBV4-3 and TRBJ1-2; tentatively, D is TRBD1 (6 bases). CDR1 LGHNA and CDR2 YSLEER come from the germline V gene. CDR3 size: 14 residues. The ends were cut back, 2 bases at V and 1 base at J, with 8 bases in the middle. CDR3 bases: TGCGCCAGCAGCCAAAGGGGGATTAACTATGGCTACACCTTC. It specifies CASSQRGINYGYTF.

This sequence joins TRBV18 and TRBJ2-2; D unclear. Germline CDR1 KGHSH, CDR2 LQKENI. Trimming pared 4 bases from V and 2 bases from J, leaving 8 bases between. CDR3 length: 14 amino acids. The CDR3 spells CASSRQPNTGELFF. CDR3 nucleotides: TGTGCCAGCTCACGGCAGCCTAACACCGGGGAGCTGTTTTTT.

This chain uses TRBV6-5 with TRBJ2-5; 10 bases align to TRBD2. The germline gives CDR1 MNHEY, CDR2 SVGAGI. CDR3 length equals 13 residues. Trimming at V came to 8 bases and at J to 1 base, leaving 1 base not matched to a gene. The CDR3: CASQRGGQETQYF. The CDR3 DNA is TGTGCCAGCCAGCGGGGGGGCCAAGAGACCCAGTACTTC.

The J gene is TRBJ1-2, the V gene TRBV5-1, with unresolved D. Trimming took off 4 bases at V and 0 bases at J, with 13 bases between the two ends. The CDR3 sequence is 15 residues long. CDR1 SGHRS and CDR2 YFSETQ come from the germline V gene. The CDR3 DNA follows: TGCGCCAGCAGCCCTAACGTTGGAGCTAACTATGGCTACACCTTC. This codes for CASSPNVGANYGYTF.

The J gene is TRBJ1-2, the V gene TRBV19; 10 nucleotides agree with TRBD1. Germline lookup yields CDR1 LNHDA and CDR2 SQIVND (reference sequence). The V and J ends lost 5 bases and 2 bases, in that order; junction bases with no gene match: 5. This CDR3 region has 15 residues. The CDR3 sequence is CASSPQTGGNYGYTF. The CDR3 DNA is TGTGCCAGTAGTCCTCAGACAGGGGGCAACTATGGCTACACCTTC.

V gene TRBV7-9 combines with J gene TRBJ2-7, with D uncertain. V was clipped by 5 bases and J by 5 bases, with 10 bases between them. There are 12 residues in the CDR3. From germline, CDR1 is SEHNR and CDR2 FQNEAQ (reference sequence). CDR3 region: CASSPGRHEQYF. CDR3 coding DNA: TGTGCCAGCAGCCCCGGTCGCCACGAGCAGTACTTC.

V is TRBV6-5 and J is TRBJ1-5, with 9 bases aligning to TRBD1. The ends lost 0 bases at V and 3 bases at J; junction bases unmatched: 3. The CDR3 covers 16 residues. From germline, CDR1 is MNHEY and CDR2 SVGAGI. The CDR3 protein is CASSYSGQGLNQPQHF. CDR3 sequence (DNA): TGTGCCAGCAGTTACTCGGGACAGGGACTCAATCAGCCCCAGCATTTT.

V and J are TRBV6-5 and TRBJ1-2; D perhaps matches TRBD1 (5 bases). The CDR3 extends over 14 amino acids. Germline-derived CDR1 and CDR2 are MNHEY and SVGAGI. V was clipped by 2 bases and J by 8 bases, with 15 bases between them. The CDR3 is CASSYRGDRKGYTF. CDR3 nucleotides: TGTGCCAGCAGTTACCGGGGCGACAGAAAGGGCTACACCTTC.

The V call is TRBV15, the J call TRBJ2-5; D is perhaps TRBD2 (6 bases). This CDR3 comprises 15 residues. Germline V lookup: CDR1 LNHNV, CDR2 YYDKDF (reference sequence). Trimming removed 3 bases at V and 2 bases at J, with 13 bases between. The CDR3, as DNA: TGTGCCACCAGCAGGAGCGGAGGGCGGCAAGAGACCCAGTACTTC. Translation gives CATSRSGGRQETQYF.

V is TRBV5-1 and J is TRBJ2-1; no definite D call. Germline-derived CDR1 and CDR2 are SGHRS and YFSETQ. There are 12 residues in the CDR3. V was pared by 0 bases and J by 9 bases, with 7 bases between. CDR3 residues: CASSLARTEQFF. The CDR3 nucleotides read TGCGCCAGCAGCTTGGCCAGGACTGAGCAGTTCTTC.

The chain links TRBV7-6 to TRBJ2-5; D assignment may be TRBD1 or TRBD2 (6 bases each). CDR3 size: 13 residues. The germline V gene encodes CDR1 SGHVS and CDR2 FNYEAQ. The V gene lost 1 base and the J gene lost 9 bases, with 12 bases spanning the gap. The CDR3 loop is CASSLGGAPSQYF. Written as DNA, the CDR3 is TGTGCCAGCAGCTTAGGGGGGGCTCCTTCCCAGTACTTC.

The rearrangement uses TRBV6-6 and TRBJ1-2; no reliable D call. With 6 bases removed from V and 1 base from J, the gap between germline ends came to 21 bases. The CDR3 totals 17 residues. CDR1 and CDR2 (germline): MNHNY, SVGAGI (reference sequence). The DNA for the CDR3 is TGTGCCAGCAGCCGAGTACTCTCGCAGGCCGTTAACTATGGCTACACCTTC. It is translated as CASSRVLSQAVNYGYTF.

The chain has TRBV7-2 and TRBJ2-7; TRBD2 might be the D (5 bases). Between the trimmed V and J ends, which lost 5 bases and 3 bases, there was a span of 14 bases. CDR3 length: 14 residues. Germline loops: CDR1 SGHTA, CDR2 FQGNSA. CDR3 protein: CASSLRWGDYEQYF. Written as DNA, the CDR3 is TGTGCCAGCAGCCTGCGATGGGGAGACTACGAGCAGTACTTC. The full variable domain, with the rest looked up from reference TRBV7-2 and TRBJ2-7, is GAGVSQSPSNKVTEKGKDVELRCDPISGHTALYWYRQSLGQGLEFLIYFQGNSAPDKSGLPSDRFSAERTGGSVSTLTIQRTQQEDSAVYLCASSLRWGDYEQYFGPGTRLTVT.

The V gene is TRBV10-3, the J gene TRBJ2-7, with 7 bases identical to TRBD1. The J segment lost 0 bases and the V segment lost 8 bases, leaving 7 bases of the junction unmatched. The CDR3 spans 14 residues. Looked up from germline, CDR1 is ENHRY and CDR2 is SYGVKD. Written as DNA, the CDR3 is TGTGCCATCGGACCGGGACAGAGCTCCTACGAGCAGTACTTC. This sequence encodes CAIGPGQSSYEQYF.

The CDR3 bases are TGTGCCAGTAGTATGGGGGACAGGGGTGGATCACCCCTCCACTTT. Translated, it gives CASSMGDRGGSPLHF. The gene calls are TRBV19 and TRBJ1-6; 10 bases are a match to TRBD1. Germline V gene sequence: CDR1 LNHDA, CDR2 SQIVND (reference sequence). The J segment lost 10 bases and the V segment lost 3 bases, leaving 6 bases of the junction unmatched. There are 15 residues in the CDR3.

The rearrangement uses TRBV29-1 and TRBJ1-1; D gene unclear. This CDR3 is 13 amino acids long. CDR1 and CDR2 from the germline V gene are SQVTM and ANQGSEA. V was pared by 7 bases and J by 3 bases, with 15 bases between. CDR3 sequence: CSASVGGDTEAFF. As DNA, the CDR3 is TGCAGCGCCTCCGTGGGCGGGGACACTGAAGCTTTCTTT.